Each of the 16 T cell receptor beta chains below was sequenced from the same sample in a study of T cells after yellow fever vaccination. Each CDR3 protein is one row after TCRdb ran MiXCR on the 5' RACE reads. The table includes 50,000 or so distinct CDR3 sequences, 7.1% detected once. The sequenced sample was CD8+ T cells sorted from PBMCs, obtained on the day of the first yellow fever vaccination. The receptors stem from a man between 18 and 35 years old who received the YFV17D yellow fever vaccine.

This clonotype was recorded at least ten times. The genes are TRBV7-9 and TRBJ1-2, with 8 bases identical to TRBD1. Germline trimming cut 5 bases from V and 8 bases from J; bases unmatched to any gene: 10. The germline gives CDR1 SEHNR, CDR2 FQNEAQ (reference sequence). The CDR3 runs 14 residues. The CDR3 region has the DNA TGTGCCAGCAGCGGGTGGGGACAGGAGGACGGCTACACCTTC. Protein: CASSGWGQEDGYTF.

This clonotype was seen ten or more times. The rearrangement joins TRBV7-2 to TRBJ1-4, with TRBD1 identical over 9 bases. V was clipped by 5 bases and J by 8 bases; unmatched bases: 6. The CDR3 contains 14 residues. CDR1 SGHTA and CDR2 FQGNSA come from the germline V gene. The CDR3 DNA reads TGTGCCAGCAGCCCTGGGACAGGGAACGAAAAACTGTTTTTT. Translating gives CASSPGTGNEKLFF.

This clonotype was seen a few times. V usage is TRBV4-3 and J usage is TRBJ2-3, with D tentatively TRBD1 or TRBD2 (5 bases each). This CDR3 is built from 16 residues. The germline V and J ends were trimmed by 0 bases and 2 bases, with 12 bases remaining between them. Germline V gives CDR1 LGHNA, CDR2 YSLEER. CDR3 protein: CASSQEGVANTDTQYF. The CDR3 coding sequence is TGCGCCAGCAGCCAAGAGGGGGTAGCCAACACAGATACGCAGTATTTT.

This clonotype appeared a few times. CDR3 loop: CASSYGASSQYEQYF. CDR3 DNA sequence: TGTGCCAGCAGTTACGGCGCTAGCAGTCAATACGAGCAGTACTTC. The chain is built from TRBV6-5 and TRBJ2-7; D possibly corresponds to TRBD2 (5 bases). The CDR3 covers 15 residues. Trimming shortened V by 2 bases and J by 4 bases, and 15 bases separated the two germline ends. Germline CDR1 reads MNHEY; CDR2 reads SVGAGI.

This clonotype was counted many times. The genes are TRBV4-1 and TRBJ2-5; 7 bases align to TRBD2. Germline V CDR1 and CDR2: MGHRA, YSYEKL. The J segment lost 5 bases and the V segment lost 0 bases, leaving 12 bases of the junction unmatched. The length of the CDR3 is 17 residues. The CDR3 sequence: CASSQDSRDYPGETQYF. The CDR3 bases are TGCGCCAGCAGCCAAGATAGTCGGGACTACCCTGGGGAGACCCAGTACTTC.

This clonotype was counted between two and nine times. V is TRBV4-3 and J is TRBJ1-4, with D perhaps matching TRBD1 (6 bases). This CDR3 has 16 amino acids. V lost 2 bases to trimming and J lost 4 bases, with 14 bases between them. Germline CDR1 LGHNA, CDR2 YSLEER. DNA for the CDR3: TGCGCCAGCAGCCAAACCCTAGGGGGTCTTAATGAAAAACTGTTTTTT. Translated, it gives CASSQTLGGLNEKLFF.

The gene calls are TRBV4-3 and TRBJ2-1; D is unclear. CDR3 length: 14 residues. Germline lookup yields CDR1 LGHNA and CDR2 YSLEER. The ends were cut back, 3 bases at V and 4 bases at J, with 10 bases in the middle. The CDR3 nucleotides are TGCGCCAGCAGCCAGTTCGAGGCTTACAATGAGCAGTTCTTC. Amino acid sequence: CASSQFEAYNEQFF.

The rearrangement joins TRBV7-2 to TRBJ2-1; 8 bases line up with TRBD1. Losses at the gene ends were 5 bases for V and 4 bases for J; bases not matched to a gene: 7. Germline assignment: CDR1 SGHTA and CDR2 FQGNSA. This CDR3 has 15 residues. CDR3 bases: TGTGCCAGCAGCCCCCTGGACAGGGAATACAATGAGCAGTTCTTC. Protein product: CASSPLDREYNEQFF.

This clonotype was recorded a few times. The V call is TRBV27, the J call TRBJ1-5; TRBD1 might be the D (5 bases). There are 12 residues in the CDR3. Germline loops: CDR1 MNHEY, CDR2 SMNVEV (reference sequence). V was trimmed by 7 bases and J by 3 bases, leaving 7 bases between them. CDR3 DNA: TGTGCCAGCACGGGGCTCAATCAGCCCCAGCATTTT. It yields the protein CASTGLNQPQHF.

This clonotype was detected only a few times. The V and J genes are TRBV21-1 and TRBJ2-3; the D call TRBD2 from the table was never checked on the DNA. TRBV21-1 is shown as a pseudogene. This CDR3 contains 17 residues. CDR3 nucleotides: TGTGCCAGCAGCAAGGTTCCGGGGACTAGAGATGCAGATACGCAGTATTTT. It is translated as CASSKVPGTRDADTQYF.

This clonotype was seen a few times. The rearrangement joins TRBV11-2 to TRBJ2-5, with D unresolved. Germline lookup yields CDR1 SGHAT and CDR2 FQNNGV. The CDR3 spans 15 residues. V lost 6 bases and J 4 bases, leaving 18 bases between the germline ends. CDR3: CASRLTGPKGETQYF. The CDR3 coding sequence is TGTGCCAGCAGGCTCACCGGACCCAAAGGAGAGACCCAGTACTTC.

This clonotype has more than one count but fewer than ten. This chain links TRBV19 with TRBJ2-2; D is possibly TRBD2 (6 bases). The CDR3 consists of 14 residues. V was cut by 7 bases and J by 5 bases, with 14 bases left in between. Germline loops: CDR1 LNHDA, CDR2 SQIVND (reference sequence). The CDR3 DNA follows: TGTGCCAGTAATCATCCGGGGGAAACCGGGGAGCTGTTTTTT. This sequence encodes CASNHPGETGELFF.

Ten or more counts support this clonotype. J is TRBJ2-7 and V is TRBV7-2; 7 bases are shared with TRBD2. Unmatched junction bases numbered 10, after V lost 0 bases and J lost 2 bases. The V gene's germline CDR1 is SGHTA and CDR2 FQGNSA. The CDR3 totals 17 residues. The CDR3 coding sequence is TGTGCCAGCAGCTTAGCCACCCTCGGGGGGAATGCCTACGAGCAGTACTTC. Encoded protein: CASSLATLGGNAYEQYF.

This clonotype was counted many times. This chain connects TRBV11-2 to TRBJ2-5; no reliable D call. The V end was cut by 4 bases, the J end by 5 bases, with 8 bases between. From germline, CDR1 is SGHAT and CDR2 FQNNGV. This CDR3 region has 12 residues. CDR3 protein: CASSSKVETQYF. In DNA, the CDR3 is TGTGCCAGCAGCTCGAAGGTGGAGACCCAGTACTTC. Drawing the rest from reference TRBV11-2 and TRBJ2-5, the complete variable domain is EAGVAQSPRYKIIEKRQSVAFWCNPISGHATLYWYQQILGQGPKLLIQFQNNGVVDDSQLPKDRFSAERLKGVDSTLKIQPAKLEDSAVYLCASSSKVETQYFGPGTRLLVL.

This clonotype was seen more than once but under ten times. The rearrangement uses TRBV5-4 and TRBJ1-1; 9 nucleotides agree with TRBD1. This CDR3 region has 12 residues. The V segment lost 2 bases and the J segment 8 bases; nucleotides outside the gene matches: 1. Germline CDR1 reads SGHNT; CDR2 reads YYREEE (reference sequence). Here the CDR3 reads CASSFGTGEAFF. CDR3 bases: TGTGCCAGCAGCTTCGGGACAGGGGAAGCTTTCTTT.

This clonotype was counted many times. The CDR3: CASSSNEADTQYF. CDR3 coding DNA: TGTGCCAGCAGTTCCAATGAGGCCGATACGCAGTATTTT. The V and J genes are TRBV6-2 or TRBV6-3 and TRBJ2-3; D is ambiguous. Trimming shortened V by 4 bases and J by 6 bases, and 11 bases separated the two germline ends. This CDR3 comprises 13 residues. Germline loops: CDR1 MNHEY, CDR2 SVGEGT.